This record concerns one T cell receptor (beta chain) sequence. This sample stems from a study of CD8+ T cells in alopecia areata. Study at large: Affected scalp percentage determined the severity score of treated patients.

Described treatment: oral pan-JAK inhibitor, 5-10 mg twice daily. Collection of lesional scalp punch biopsies and peripheral blood was performed in alopecia areata patients. The V and J ends lost 3 bases and 11 bases respectively, with 14 bases between them. There are 12 residues in the CDR3. Germline V gene lookup returns CDR1 SGHDT and CDR2 YYEEEE. RNA, once extracted, was reverse transcribed into cDNA for use as the sequencing template. Using immunoSEQ multiplex PCR, the repertoire was profiled, and TCRdb retains in-frame clones only, with some absent. The profile shows some 130,000 clones, about 50% of them singletons.

This clonotype originated in a human donor with alopecia areata. The sample consisted of CD4+ T cells sorted from blood, taken at week 4, from a patient treated with tofacitinib. The chain couples TRBV5-6 to TRBJ1-1, with D perhaps matching TRBD1 (6 bases). The CDR3 sequence is CASSWPGQRAFF. Written as DNA, the CDR3 is TGTGCCAGCAGCTGGCCGGGACAACGGGCTTTCTTT.